The 11 T cell receptor beta chains below come from one sample, sequenced in a study of blood T cell repertoires in COVID-19. The assay was immunoSEQ multiplex PCR, and TCRdb's table has in-frame clones only and misses some. This table has 200,000 to 300,000 clones, roughly 80% appearing once. The sequenced sample consisted of PBMCs or T cells enriched from blood (not recorded which). These receptors came from a woman aged 40 to 49 who had been exposed to COVID-19.

The V gene is TRBV28, the J gene TRBJ2-3, with D possibly being TRBD2 (5 bases). The germline CDR1 and CDR2 sequences are MDHEN and SYDVKM. The V end was cut by 6 bases, the J end by 0 bases, with 22 bases between. The CDR3 is made up of 18 amino acids. The CDR3 DNA reads as TGTGCCAGCAGCCCCTCGGGGAGATTCCTTACCAGCACAGATACGCAGTATTTT. Amino acid sequence: CASSPSGRFLTSTDTQYF.

V usage is TRBV9 and J usage is TRBJ1-2; 9 bases fit TRBD1. CDR1 SGDLS and CDR2 YYNGEE come from the germline V gene. V gave up 3 bases and J gave up 14 bases; unmatched junction bases: 8. The CDR3 totals 12 residues. As DNA, the CDR3 is TGTGCCAGCAGCGCCGGGACAGGGCCCGGAACCTTC. The encoded protein is CASSAGTGPGTF.

The chain links TRBV7-9 to TRBJ2-3; D unresolved. Trimming stripped 2 bases from V and 4 bases from J, with 10 bases between. This CDR3 spans 14 amino acids. Germline-derived CDR1 and CDR2 are SEHNR and FQNEAQ (reference sequence). CDR3 nucleotide sequence: TGTGCCAGCAGCTTACCGGGTATGGCAGATACGCAGTATTTT. Translated: CASSLPGMADTQYF.

The CDR3 reads CASSLGQWQGDNEQFF. The DNA of the CDR3 is TGTGCCAGCAGCTTAGGCCAATGGCAGGGGGACAATGAGCAGTTCTTC. The chain employs TRBV7-9 and TRBJ2-1; 7 positions match TRBD1. With 1 base clipped from V and 5 bases from J, the junction kept 8 bases outside the gene matches. The CDR3 consists of 16 residues. Germline V lookup: CDR1 SEHNR, CDR2 FQNEAQ (reference sequence). The complete variable domain, with remaining parts taken from reference TRBV7-9 and TRBJ2-1, reads DTGVSQNPRHKITKRGQNVTFRCDPISEHNRLYWYRQTLGQGPEFLTYFQNEAQLEKSRLLSDRFSAERPKGSFSTLEIQRTEQGDSAMYLCASSLGQWQGDNEQFFGPGTRLTVL.

The chain links TRBV7-3 to TRBJ2-3; tentative D call: TRBD2 (6 bases). Trimming left V 4 bases short and J 1 base short, with 6 bases between. The germline CDR1 and CDR2 sequences are SGHTA and FQGTGA. The CDR3 has 13 amino acids. The CDR3 coding sequence is TGTGCCAGCAGCTGGGGGGGCACAGATACGCAGTATTTT. Residues: CASSWGGTDTQYF. Full variable domain (outside the CDR3, taken from reference TRBV7-3 and TRBJ2-3): GAGVSQTPSNKVTEKGKYVELRCDPISGHTALYWYRQSLGQGPEFLIYFQGTGAADDSGLPNDRFFAVRPEGSVSTLKIQRTERGDSAVYLCASSWGGTDTQYFGPGTRLTVL.

This rearrangement joins TRBV27 to TRBJ1-6; TRBD1 matches at 7 bases. CDR3 length: 19 residues. From germline, CDR1 is MNHEY and CDR2 SMNVEV (reference sequence). Trimming took 7 bases from V and 0 from J; bases not matched to a gene: 15. The CDR3 protein is CASKREAWGDSSYNSPLHF. CDR3 in DNA: TGTGCCAGCAAGAGGGAAGCGTGGGGGGACAGCTCCTATAATTCACCCCTCCACTTT.

The CDR3 bases are TGCGCCAGCAGCCAAGGTGGTGCGGCAGGGGCGGTCGGCACTGAAGCTTTCTTT. Protein product: CASSQGGAAGAVGTEAFF. J is TRBJ1-1 and V is TRBV4-3; the D gene is possibly TRBD1 (6 bases). V shed 1 base and J shed 4 bases, with 22 bases lying between them. Germline values: CDR1 LGHNA, CDR2 YSLEER. The CDR3 loop spans 18 amino acids.

The chain joins TRBV7-2 to TRBJ2-1; a weak D match, TRBD2 (6 bases). The CDR3 length is 15 residues. Deletions cut 6 bases from V and 6 bases from J, with 18 bases between. CDR1 and CDR2 from the germline V gene are SGHTA and FQGNSA. CDR3 in amino acids: CASSPLLGGFNEQFF. The CDR3 DNA follows: TGTGCCAGCAGTCCTCTCCTGGGGGGTTTCAATGAGCAGTTCTTC.

V gene TRBV30 combines with J gene TRBJ1-5; a possible D gene is TRBD1 (5 bases). The germline CDR1 and CDR2 sequences are GTSNPN and SVGIG (reference sequence). The CDR3 covers 13 residues. V was shortened by 0 bases and J by 7 bases, with 10 bases between the two germline ends. The CDR3 sequence: CAWSVMGGQPQHF. Here the CDR3 DNA reads TGTGCCTGGAGTGTAATGGGGGGACAGCCCCAGCATTTT.

The chain's CDR3 is CASSSGVQQITEAFF. CDR3 coding DNA: TGTGCCAGCAGTTCAGGGGTACAGCAAATTACTGAAGCTTTCTTT. The chain has TRBV27 and TRBJ1-1, with TRBD1 as a possible D gene (6 bases). The ends were cut back, 4 bases at V and 5 bases at J, with 17 bases in the middle. The CDR3 covers 15 residues. CDR1 is MNHEY, CDR2 SMNVEV, per germline (reference sequence).

There are a few counts of this clone. V and J are TRBV2 and TRBJ1-6; TRBD1 agrees at 9 bases. This CDR3 has 14 residues. Unmatched junction bases numbered 6, after V lost 8 bases and J lost 7 bases. CDR1 and CDR2 from the germline V gene are SNHLY and FYNNEI. The CDR3 DNA sequence: TGTGCCAGCGTTGGGACAGGGAGAAATTCACCCCTCCACTTT. Protein sequence: CASVGTGRNSPLHF.